A single sample gave rise to the 18 T cell receptor beta chains below, sequenced in a study of cytomegalovirus exposure and HLA in healthy donors. PCR employed 60 Vbeta and 13 Jbeta primers. Generated by immunoSEQ multiplex PCR, the TCRdb table keeps only in-frame clones and is missing some. The table includes 100,000 or so clones, around 79% detected once. Source material: PBMCs. These TCRs come from a woman aged 40 to 50 in good health and CMV-seropositive.

This clone occurred once. The J gene is TRBJ1-2, the V gene TRBV7-9, with TRBD1 matching 7 bases. Germline trimming cut 5 bases from V and 6 bases from J; bases unmatched to any gene: 9. Germline values: CDR1 SEHNR, CDR2 FQNEAQ (reference sequence). This CDR3 region has 14 residues. The CDR3 reads CASSPVGTAHGYTF. Here the CDR3 DNA reads TGTGCCAGCAGCCCGGTCGGGACAGCACATGGCTACACCTTC.

The CDR3 is CASSQANRESEQYF. As DNA, the CDR3 is TGTGCCAGCAGCCAAGCTAACAGGGAGTCGGAGCAGTACTTC. The chain employs TRBV14 and TRBJ2-7; a weak D match, TRBD1 (6 bases). The germline V gene has CDR1 SGHDN and CDR2 FVKESK. V was clipped by 1 base and J by 7 bases, with 14 bases between them. There are 14 residues in the CDR3.

The J gene is TRBJ1-5, the V gene TRBV21-1. TRBV21-1 is labeled a pseudogene. The CDR3 has 16 residues. CDR3 sequence reads: CVSSRGLIPFNQPQHF. CDR3 nucleotide sequence: TGTGTCAGCAGTAGGGGACTAATTCCTTTTAATCAGCCCCAGCATTTT.

The J gene is TRBJ2-1, the V gene TRBV6-5; D is possibly TRBD1 (5 bases). This CDR3 region has 13 residues. Per germline, CDR1 MNHEY and CDR2 SVGAGI. CDR3 in DNA: TGTGGGGCCAGGGAAAGTGTCTACAATGAGCAGTTCTTC. This translates into CGARESVYNEQFF.

The table lists this clone with a count of one. The rearrangement uses TRBV18 and TRBJ2-4; a possible D gene is TRBD2 (6 bases). Germline V gene lookup returns CDR1 KGHSH and CDR2 LQKENI. This CDR3 has 13 amino acids. The V end was cut by 5 bases, the J end by 5 bases, with 10 bases between. The CDR3 spells CASSGRSENIQYF. CDR3 bases: TGTGCCAGCTCAGGGAGGTCAGAAAACATTCAGTACTTC.

As regards this clone: At one end, the junction sequence differs from germline, possibly due to a read error. The gene calls are TRBV7-7 and TRBJ2-1; perhaps TRBD1 as D (6 bases). The CDR3 extends over 14 amino acids. Germline assignment: CDR1 SSHAT and CDR2 FNYEAQ (reference sequence). The CDR3: CASSSGDHRGEQFF. CDR3 DNA sequence: TGTGCTAGCAGCTCAGGGGACCACCGCGGAGAGCAGTTCTTC.

This clone was found a few times. The chain recombines TRBV18 with TRBJ2-3; 8 nucleotides align to TRBD2. In germline, CDR1 is KGHSH, CDR2 LQKENI. J was trimmed by 3 bases and V by 0 bases; bases with no gene match: 8. CDR3 size: 17 residues. This CDR3 is CASSPPGAGGITDTQYF. The CDR3 DNA follows: TGTGCCAGCTCACCACCAGGGGCGGGAGGAATTACAGATACGCAGTATTTT. Complete variable domain (other parts from reference TRBV18 and TRBJ2-3): NAGVMQNPRHLVRRRGQEARLRCSPMKGHSHVYWYRQLPEEGLKFMVYLQKENIIDESGMPKERFSAEFPKEGPSILRIQQVVRGDSAAYFCASSPPGAGGITDTQYFGPGTRLTVL.

This chain links TRBV4-3 with TRBJ2-2, with D perhaps matching TRBD2 (5 bases). Germline-derived CDR1 and CDR2 are LGHNA and YSLEER. The CDR3 consists of 16 residues. Deletions cut 0 bases from V and 4 bases from J, with 12 bases between. CDR3 nucleotide sequence: TGCGCCAGCAGCCAAGATCTGGCCGGGGTCACCGGGGAGCTGTTTTTT. This translates into CASSQDLAGVTGELFF.

This clone was observed a single time. The V call is TRBV4-2, the J call TRBJ2-2, with D possibly TRBD1 on 5 matching bases. The CDR3 is 16 amino acids. Germline-derived CDR1 and CDR2 are LGHNA and YNFKEQ. The V end was cut by 2 bases, the J end by 3 bases, with 13 bases between. The CDR3 spells CASSQLVQGYTGELFF. CDR3 bases: TGTGCCAGCAGCCAATTAGTCCAGGGATACACCGGGGAGCTGTTTTTT.

V gene TRBV4-2 combines with J gene TRBJ2-1; 7 nucleotides agree with TRBD2. This CDR3 comprises 16 residues. Germline trimming cut 0 bases from V and 9 bases from J; bases unmatched to any gene: 11. CDR1 and CDR2 from the germline V gene are LGHNA and YNFKEQ. CDR3 loop: CASSQESSGNGGEQFF. In DNA form, the CDR3 reads TGTGCCAGCAGCCAAGAGTCCAGCGGGAATGGAGGTGAGCAGTTCTTC.

Concerning this clone itself: A read error may produce the germline difference seen at one junction end. The gene calls are TRBV19 and TRBJ2-5; TRBD2 might be the D (6 bases). Germline loops: CDR1 LNHDA, CDR2 SQIVND (reference sequence). This CDR3 is built from 13 residues. Here the CDR3 reads CASSGGPGETQYF. In DNA, the CDR3 is TGTGCGAGTAGCGGCGGGCCCGGGGAGACCCAGTACTTC.

In nucleotides, the CDR3 is TGTGCCAGCAGTGACACCGGGGTCTCCTACAATGAGCAGTTCTTC. Protein: CASSDTGVSYNEQFF. V usage is TRBV6-4 and J usage is TRBJ2-1; tentative D call: TRBD2 (5 bases). The V and J ends lost 2 bases and 0 bases respectively, with 8 bases between them. CDR3 length: 15 amino acids. Germline assignment: CDR1 MRHNA and CDR2 SNTAGT.

The chain has TRBV6-5 and TRBJ2-7, with 9 bases that match TRBD2. This CDR3 contains 15 residues. Germline V gene sequence: CDR1 MNHEY, CDR2 SVGAGI. V was pared by 0 bases and J by 3 bases, with 3 bases of the junction left unmatched. CDR3 nucleotide sequence: TGTGCCAGCAGTTACTCTCCTAGCGGGATCTACGAGCAGTACTTC. Translated, it gives CASSYSPSGIYEQYF.

The chain couples TRBV28 to TRBJ1-5; D may be TRBD1 (6 bases). Germline assignment: CDR1 MDHEN and CDR2 SYDVKM. With 11 bases removed from V and 0 bases from J, the gap between germline ends came to 14 bases. The CDR3 loop spans 14 amino acids. CDR3 sequence (DNA): TGTGCCGCGGGGGGGGCGGATAGCAATCAGCCCCAGCATTTT. Encoded protein: CAAGGADSNQPQHF.

V and J are TRBV18 and TRBJ2-7, with D possibly matching TRBD2 (7 bases). Germline V lookup: CDR1 KGHSH, CDR2 LQKENI. With 3 bases removed from V and 2 bases from J, the gap between germline ends came to 14 bases. This CDR3 comprises 15 residues. CDR3 in DNA: TGTGCCAGCTCACCGATGGGGGGGCCAGCCTACGAGCAGTACTTC. Its protein is CASSPMGGPAYEQYF.

V is TRBV9 and J is TRBJ2-1; 13 bases line up with TRBD2. The CDR3 is 15 amino acids. Germline values: CDR1 SGDLS, CDR2 YYNGEE. Trimming took 4 bases from V and 9 from J; bases not matched to a gene: 7. Written as DNA, the CDR3 is TGTGCCAGCAGCACCTCCGGGACTAGCGGGACTGAGCAGTTCTTC. The encoded protein is CASSTSGTSGTEQFF.

The chain joins TRBV30 to TRBJ2-3; TRBD2 agrees at 11 bases. CDR1 is GTSNPN and CDR2 is SVGIG in the germline V gene (reference sequence). V dropped 2 bases and J dropped 3; count of bases not matched to a gene: 4. The CDR3 loop spans 15 amino acids. This CDR3 reads CAWSLAGGQTDTQYF. In nucleotides, the CDR3 is TGTGCCTGGAGTTTAGCGGGAGGGCAGACAGATACGCAGTATTTT.

The V call is TRBV19, the J call TRBJ2-7; D not resolved. CDR1 LNHDA and CDR2 SQIVND come from the germline V gene (reference sequence). CDR3 length: 13 amino acids. The V gene lost 1 base and the J gene lost 1 base, with 5 bases spanning the gap. CDR3 DNA: TGTGCCAGTAGTATAGGCAGTTCCTACGAGCAGTACTTC. Protein product: CASSIGSSYEQYF.